This entry describes one T cell receptor beta chain. This sample was taken from a study of blood T cell repertoires in COVID-19. Overall study: The samples span acute and convalescent COVID-19 from the United States, Italy and Spain. T cells, B-cell-depleted T cells, or PBMCs supplied cDNA or gDNA.

The junction had 9 bases not matched to a gene; V was cut back by 2 bases and J by 8 bases. CDR3 length equals 14 residues. In germline, CDR1 is SGHRS, CDR2 YFSETQ. Authors' data handling: Amplification of reference gene primers provided the estimated nucleated cell counts. The protocol was immunoSEQ multiplex PCR, while the TCRdb copy is restricted to in-frame clones and leaves out a portion. V and J calls and clone size are those listed in that table; D and trimming were worked out from the DNA. The sample carries 300,000 to 350,000 clones, about 90% recorded once. The chain carries TRBV5-1 and TRBJ1-2; 7 nucleotides match TRBD1. The TCR sequence derives from a woman under 40 who had recovered from COVID-19. Source material: PBMCs or T cells enriched from blood (not recorded which). CDR3 coding DNA: TGCGCCAGCAGCTTTGACAGGGTACGATCCGGCTACACCTTC. Translating gives CASSFDRVRSGYTF.